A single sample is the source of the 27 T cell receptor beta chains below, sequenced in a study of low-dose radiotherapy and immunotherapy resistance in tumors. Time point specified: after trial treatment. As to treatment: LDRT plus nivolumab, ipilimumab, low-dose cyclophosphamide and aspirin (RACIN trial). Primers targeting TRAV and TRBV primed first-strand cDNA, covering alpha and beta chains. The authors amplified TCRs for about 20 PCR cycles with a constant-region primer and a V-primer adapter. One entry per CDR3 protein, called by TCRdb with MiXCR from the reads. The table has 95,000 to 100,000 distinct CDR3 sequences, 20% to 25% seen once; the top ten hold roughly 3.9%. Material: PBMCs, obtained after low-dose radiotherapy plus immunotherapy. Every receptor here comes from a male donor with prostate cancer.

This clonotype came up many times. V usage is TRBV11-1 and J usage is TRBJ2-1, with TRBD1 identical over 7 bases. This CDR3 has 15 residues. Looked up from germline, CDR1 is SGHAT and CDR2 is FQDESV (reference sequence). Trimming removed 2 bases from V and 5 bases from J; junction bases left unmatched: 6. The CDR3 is CASSLSPTGNNEQFF. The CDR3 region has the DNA TGTGCCAGCAGCTTATCTCCGACAGGGAACAATGAGCAGTTCTTC.

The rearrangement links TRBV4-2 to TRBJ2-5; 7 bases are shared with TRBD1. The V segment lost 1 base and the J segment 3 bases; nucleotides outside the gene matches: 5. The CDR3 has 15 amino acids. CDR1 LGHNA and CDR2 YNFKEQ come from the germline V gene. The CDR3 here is CASSQVGDSKETQYF. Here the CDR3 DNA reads TGTGCCAGCAGCCAAGTGGGGGACAGCAAAGAGACCCAGTACTTC.

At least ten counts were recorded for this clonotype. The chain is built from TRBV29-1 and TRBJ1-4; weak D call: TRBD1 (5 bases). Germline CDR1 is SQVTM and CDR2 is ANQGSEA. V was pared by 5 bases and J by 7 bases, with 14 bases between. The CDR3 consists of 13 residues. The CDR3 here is CSVTGRLGEKLFF. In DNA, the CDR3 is TGCAGCGTTACGGGACGATTGGGTGAAAAACTGTTTTTT.

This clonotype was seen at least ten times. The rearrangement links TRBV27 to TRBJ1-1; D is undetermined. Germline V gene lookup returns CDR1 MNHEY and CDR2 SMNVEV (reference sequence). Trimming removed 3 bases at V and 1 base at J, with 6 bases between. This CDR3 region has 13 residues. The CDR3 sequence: CASSFATNTEAFF. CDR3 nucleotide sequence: TGTGCCAGCAGTTTTGCCACGAACACTGAAGCTTTCTTT.

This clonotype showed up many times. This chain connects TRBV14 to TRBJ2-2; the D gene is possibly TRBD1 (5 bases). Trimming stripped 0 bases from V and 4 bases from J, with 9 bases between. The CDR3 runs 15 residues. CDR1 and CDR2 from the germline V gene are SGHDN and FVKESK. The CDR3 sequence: CASSQDRAITGELFF. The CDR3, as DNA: TGTGCCAGCAGCCAAGACAGGGCAATCACCGGGGAGCTGTTTTTT. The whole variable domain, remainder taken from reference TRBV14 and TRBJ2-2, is EAGVTQFPSHSVIEKGQTVTLRCDPISGHDNLYWYRRVMGKEIKFLLHFVKESKQDESGMPNNRFLAERTGGTYSTLKVQPAELEDSGVYFCASSQDRAITGELFFGEGSRLTVL.

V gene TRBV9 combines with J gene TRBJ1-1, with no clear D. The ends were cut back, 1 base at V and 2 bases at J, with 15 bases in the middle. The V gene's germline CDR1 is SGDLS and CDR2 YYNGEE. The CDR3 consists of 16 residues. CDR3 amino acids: CASSVSIGSDNTEAFF. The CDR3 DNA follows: TGTGCCAGCAGCGTAAGTATCGGCTCGGACAACACTGAAGCTTTCTTT.

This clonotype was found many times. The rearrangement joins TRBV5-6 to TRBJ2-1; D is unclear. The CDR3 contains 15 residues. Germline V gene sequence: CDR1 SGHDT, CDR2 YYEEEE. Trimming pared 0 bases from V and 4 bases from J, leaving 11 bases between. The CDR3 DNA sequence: TGTGCCAGCAGCTTGGGGTTGGGCCGATACAATGAGCAGTTCTTC. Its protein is CASSLGLGRYNEQFF.

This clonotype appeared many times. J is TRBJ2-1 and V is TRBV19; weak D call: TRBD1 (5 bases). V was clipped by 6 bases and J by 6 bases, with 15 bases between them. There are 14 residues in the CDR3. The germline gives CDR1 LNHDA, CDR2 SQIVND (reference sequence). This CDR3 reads CASSPRSQGNEQFF. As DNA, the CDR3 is TGTGCCAGTAGCCCCCGGTCTCAGGGCAATGAGCAGTTCTTC.

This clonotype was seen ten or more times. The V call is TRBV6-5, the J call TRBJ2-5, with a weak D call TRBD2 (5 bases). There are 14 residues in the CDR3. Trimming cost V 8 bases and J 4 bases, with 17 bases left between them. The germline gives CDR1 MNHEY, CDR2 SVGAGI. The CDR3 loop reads CASLGVGLGETQYF. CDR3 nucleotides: TGTGCCAGCTTGGGAGTCGGCCTGGGAGAGACCCAGTACTTC.

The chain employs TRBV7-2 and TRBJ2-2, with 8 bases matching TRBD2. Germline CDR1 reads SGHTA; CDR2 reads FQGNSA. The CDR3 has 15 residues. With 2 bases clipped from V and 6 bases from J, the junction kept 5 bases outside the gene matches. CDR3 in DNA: TGTGCCAGCAGCTTATCCGGCGGGAGGCCCGGGGAGCTGTTTTTT. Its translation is CASSLSGGRPGELFF.

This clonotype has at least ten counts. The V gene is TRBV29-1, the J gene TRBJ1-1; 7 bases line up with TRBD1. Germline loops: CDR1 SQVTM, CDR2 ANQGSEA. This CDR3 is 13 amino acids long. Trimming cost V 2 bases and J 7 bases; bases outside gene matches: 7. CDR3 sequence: CSVESTGEGEAFF. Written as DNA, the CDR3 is TGCAGCGTTGAATCCACAGGGGAGGGTGAAGCTTTCTTT.

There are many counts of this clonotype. The CDR3 coding sequence is TGTGCCAGCAGTAAGACATCCGGGACAGCGGTCGAGCAGTACTTC. Translating gives CASSKTSGTAVEQYF. This chain joins TRBV6-6 and TRBJ2-7; 7 bases agree with TRBD1. The V gene's germline CDR1 is MNHNY and CDR2 SVGAGI (reference sequence). V shed 5 bases and J 6 bases; nucleotides not matched to a gene: 13. The CDR3 is 15 amino acids.

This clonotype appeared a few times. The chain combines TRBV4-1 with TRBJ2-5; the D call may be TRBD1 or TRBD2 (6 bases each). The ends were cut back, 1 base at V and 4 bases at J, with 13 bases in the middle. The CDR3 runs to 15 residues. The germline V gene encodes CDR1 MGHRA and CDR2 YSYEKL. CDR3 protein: CASSQGWGAGETQYF. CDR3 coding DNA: TGCGCCAGCAGCCAAGGGTGGGGGGCCGGAGAGACCCAGTACTTC.

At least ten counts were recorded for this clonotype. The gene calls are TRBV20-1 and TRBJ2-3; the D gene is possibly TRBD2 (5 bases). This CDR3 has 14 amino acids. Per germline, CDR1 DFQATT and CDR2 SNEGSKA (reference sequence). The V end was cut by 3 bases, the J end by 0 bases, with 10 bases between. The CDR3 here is CSARDFFSTDTQYF. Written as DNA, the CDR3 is TGCAGTGCTAGGGACTTTTTTAGCACAGATACGCAGTATTTT.

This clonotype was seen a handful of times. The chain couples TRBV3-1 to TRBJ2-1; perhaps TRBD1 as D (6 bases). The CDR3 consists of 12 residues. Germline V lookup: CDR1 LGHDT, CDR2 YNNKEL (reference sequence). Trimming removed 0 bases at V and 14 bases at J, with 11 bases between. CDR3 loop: CASSQDVRGKFF. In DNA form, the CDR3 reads TGTGCCAGCAGCCAAGATGTCAGGGGAAAGTTCTTC.

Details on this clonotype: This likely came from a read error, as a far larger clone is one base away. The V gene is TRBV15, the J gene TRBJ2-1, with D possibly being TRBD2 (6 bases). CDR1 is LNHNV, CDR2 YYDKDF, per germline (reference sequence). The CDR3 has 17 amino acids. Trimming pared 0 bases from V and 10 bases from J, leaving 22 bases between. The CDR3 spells CATSREGGGGDGYEQFF. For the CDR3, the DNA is TGTGCCACCAGCAGAGAGGGTGGTGGCGGGGACGGCTACGAGCAGTTCTTC.

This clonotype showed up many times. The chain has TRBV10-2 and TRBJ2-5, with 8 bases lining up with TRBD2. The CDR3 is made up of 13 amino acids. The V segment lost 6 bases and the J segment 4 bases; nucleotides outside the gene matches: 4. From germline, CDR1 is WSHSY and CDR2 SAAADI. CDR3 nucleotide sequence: TGCGCCAGCAGGAGCGGGGGAGGAGAGACCCAGTACTTC. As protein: CASRSGGGETQYF.

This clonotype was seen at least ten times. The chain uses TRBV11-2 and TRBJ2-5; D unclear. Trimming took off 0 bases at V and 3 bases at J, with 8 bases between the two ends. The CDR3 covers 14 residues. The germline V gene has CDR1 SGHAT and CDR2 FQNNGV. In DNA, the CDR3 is TGTGCCAGCAGCTTAGATTTGGGCAAAGAGACCCAGTACTTC. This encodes CASSLDLGKETQYF.

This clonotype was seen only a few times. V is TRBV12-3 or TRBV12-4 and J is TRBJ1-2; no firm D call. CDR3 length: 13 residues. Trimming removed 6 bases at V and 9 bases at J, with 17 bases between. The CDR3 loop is CASRPDGPIRYTF. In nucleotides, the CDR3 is TGTGCCAGCAGACCGGACGGTCCCATACGCTACACCTTC.

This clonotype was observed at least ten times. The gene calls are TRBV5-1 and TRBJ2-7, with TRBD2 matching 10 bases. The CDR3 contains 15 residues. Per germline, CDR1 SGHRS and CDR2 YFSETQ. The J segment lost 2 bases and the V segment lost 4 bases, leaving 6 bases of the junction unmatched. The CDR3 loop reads CASSETSGVTYEQYF. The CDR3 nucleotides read TGCGCCAGCAGCGAAACTAGCGGGGTAACCTACGAGCAGTACTTC. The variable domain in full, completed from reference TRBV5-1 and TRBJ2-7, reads KAGVTQTPRYLIKTRGQQVTLSCSPISGHRSVSWYQQTPGQGLQFLFEYFSETQRNKGNFPGRFSGRQFSNSRSEMNVSTLELGDSALYLCASSETSGVTYEQYFGPGTRLTVT.

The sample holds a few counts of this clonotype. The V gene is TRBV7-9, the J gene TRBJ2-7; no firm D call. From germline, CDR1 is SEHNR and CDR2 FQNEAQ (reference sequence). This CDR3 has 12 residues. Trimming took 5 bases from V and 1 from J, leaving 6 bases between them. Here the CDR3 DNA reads TGTGCCAGCAGCATGACTTCCTACGAGCAGTACTTC. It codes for CASSMTSYEQYF.

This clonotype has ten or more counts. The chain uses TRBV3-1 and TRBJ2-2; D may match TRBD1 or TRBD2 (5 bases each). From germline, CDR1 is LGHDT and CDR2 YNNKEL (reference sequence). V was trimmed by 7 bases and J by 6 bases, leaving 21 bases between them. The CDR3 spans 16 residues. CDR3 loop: CASTRSGGALAGELFF. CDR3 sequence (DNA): TGTGCCAGCACCCGATCTGGGGGAGCCCTAGCCGGGGAGCTGTTTTTT.

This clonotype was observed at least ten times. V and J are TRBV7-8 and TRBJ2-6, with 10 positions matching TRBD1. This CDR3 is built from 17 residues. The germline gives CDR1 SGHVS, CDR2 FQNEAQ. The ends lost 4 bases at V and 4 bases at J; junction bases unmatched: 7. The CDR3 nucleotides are TGTGCCAGCAGCTCCGGGACAGGGGTTTTCGGGGCCAACGTCCTGACTTTC. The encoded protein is CASSSGTGVFGANVLTF.

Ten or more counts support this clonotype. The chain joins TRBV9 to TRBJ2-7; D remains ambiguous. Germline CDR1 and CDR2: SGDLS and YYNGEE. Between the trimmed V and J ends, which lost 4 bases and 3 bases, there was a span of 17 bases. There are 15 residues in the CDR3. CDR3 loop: CASSPSPLTLYEQYF. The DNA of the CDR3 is TGTGCCAGCAGCCCCAGTCCCCTGACGCTCTACGAGCAGTACTTC.

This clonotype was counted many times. Written as DNA, the CDR3 is TGCGCCAGCAGCTTGGGGGCGGGGGGCGAGCAGTACTTC. Amino acid sequence: CASSLGAGGEQYF. V gene TRBV5-1 combines with J gene TRBJ2-7, with 8 nucleotides matching TRBD2. CDR1 is SGHRS, CDR2 YFSETQ, per germline. The CDR3 extends over 13 amino acids. V dropped 0 bases and J dropped 6; count of bases not matched to a gene: 2.

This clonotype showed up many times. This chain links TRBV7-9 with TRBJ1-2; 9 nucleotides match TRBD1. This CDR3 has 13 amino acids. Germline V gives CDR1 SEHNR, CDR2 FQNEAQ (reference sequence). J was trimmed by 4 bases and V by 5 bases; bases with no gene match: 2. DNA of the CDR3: TGTGCCAGCAGCCAGACAGGGGGCTATGGCTACACCTTC. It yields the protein CASSQTGGYGYTF.

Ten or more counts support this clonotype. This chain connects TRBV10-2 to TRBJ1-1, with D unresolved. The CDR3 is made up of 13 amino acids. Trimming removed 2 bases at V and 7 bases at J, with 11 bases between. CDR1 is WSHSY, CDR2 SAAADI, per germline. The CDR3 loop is CASSEAESHEAFF. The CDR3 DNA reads TGCGCCAGCAGTGAGGCCGAAAGCCATGAAGCTTTCTTT.